The 28 T cell receptor beta chains below all came from one sample that was sequenced in a study of blood T cell repertoires in COVID-19. Measured with immunoSEQ multiplex PCR; TCRdb has only the in-frame clones, and not every one. The sample holds 250,000 or so clones, roughly 80% seen once. What was sequenced was PBMCs or T cells enriched from blood (not recorded which). The receptors were sampled from a middle-aged woman who had been exposed to COVID-19.

This clone was seen more than once but under ten times. This chain joins TRBV20-1 and TRBJ2-1; 7 positions match TRBD2. CDR1 is DFQATT, CDR2 SNEGSKA, per germline (reference sequence). The ends lost 3 bases at V and 0 bases at J; junction bases unmatched: 8. The length of the CDR3 is 16 residues. The CDR3 region is CSASTTPGGSYNEQFF. The DNA of the CDR3 is TGCAGTGCTAGTACGACCCCGGGGGGCTCCTACAATGAGCAGTTCTTC.

This sequence joins TRBV7-9 and TRBJ2-5, with 7 nucleotides matching TRBD1. CDR1 SEHNR and CDR2 FQNEAQ come from the germline V gene (reference sequence). The CDR3 loop spans 15 amino acids. V lost 6 bases and J lost 2; bases outside the gene matches: 9. Here the CDR3 DNA reads TGTGCCAGCAGTTCGGACAGGAGACCTCAAGAGACCCAGTACTTC. This encodes CASSSDRRPQETQYF.

This clone was observed once. CDR3 protein: CASSLATGGNQPQHF. The CDR3 coding sequence is TGTGCCAGCAGCTTAGCCACAGGGGGTAATCAGCCCCAGCATTTT. V is TRBV7-9 and J is TRBJ1-5; 8 bases are shared with TRBD1. V was clipped by 0 bases and J by 4 bases; unmatched bases: 2. The CDR3 length is 15 residues. Germline V gene data show CDR1 as SEHNR and CDR2 as FQNEAQ (reference sequence). Full variable domain (rest looked up from reference TRBV7-9 and TRBJ1-5): DTGVSQNPRHKITKRGQNVTFRCDPISEHNRLYWYRQTLGQGPEFLTYFQNEAQLEKSRLLSDRFSAERPKGSFSTLEIQRTEQGDSAMYLCASSLATGGNQPQHFGDGTRLSIL.

This clone has only a few counts. V gene TRBV9 combines with J gene TRBJ2-3; 8 bases are a match to TRBD2. The CDR3 totals 16 residues. Germline V gene data show CDR1 as SGDLS and CDR2 as YYNGEE. The trim removed 4 bases at V and 4 bases at J, leaving 11 bases unmatched. This chain's CDR3 is CASSPRGTGGADTQYF. In DNA form, the CDR3 reads TGTGCCAGCAGCCCGAGAGGAACGGGGGGGGCAGATACGCAGTATTTT.

This chain uses TRBV19 with TRBJ2-3; TRBD2 agrees at 12 bases. The CDR3 loop spans 16 amino acids. Trimming removed 10 bases from V and 2 bases from J; junction bases left unmatched: 10. CDR1 is LNHDA, CDR2 SQIVND, per germline (reference sequence). The CDR3 sequence is CATSVRLAGDTDTQYF. As DNA, the CDR3 is TGTGCCACTTCGGTTCGACTAGCGGGGGACACAGATACGCAGTATTTT.

The rearrangement uses TRBV7-2 and TRBJ2-1; the D gene is possibly TRBD1 (6 bases). V lost 1 base to trimming and J lost 0 bases, with 16 bases between them. The length of the CDR3 is 18 residues. Looked up from germline, CDR1 is SGHTA and CDR2 is FQGNSA. In nucleotides, the CDR3 is TGTGCCAGCAGCTTAGTATGGGGTGGGGGCAGCTCCTACAATGAGCAGTTCTTC. Translation gives CASSLVWGGGSSYNEQFF.

The V call is TRBV6-2 or TRBV6-3, the J call TRBJ1-1; 7 bases agree with TRBD1. The V gene end was trimmed by 5 bases and the J gene end by 6 bases; junction bases not matched to a gene: 12. The germline gives CDR1 MNHEY, CDR2 SVGEGT. This CDR3 has 15 residues. The DNA for the CDR3 is TGTGCCAGCAGTCACGCACAGGGGTTCACCCCTGAAGCTTTCTTT. Residues: CASSHAQGFTPEAFF.

The rearrangement joins TRBV29-1 to TRBJ2-5, with a possible D match to TRBD2 (7 bases). V was pared by 5 bases and J by 5 bases, with 18 bases between. Germline V gene lookup returns CDR1 SQVTM and CDR2 ANQGSEA. The length of the CDR3 is 14 residues. CDR3 DNA: TGCAGCGTTCGTGGAGGGGGGGCCCTCGAGACCCAGTACTTC. This gives the protein CSVRGGGALETQYF.

This clone appeared a few times. Within the sample, other DNA sequences also encode this same CDR3. The chain is built from TRBV5-1 and TRBJ2-3; D is possibly TRBD1 (6 bases). The CDR3 totals 15 residues. V was trimmed by 2 bases and J by 2 bases, leaving 12 bases between them. Germline loops: CDR1 SGHRS, CDR2 YFSETQ. The CDR3 protein is CASSLQGRDTDTQYF. CDR3 DNA sequence: TGCGCCAGCAGCTTACAGGGACGGGACACAGATACGCAGTATTTT.

DNA for the CDR3: TGTGCCAGCAACGTAGTCTCCTACAATGAGCAGTTCTTC. Translated, it gives CASNVVSYNEQFF. The V and J genes are TRBV2 and TRBJ2-1, with D unclear. Trimming left V 7 bases short and J 0 bases short, with 7 bases between. The CDR3 is 13 amino acids. Germline V gives CDR1 SNHLY, CDR2 FYNNEI.

The chain employs TRBV3-1 (or the pseudogene TRBV3-2) and TRBJ2-1; possible D gene TRBD2, 6 bases. The CDR3 consists of 15 residues. Germline V gives CDR1 LGHDT, CDR2 YNNKEL (reference sequence). V was pared by 5 bases and J by 4 bases, with 15 bases between. As DNA, the CDR3 is TGTGCCAGCAGCTCCGGCGGGACCGAGTACAATGAGCAGTTCTTC. Translating gives CASSSGGTEYNEQFF.

V gene TRBV11-2 combines with J gene TRBJ2-3; 9 nucleotides line up with TRBD2. The germline CDR1 and CDR2 sequences are SGHAT and FQNNGV. The CDR3 extends over 17 amino acids. Trimming at V came to 3 bases and at J to 5 bases, leaving 12 bases not matched to a gene. CDR3 in DNA: TGTGCCAGCAGCTTTGGATCGGCTAGCGGGGCAAGAGATACGCAGTATTTT. Translating it yields CASSFGSASGARDTQYF.

The chain carries TRBV6-6 and TRBJ2-5; D uncertain. CDR1 is MNHNY, CDR2 SVGAGI, per germline (reference sequence). This CDR3 region has 15 residues. Trimming cost V 0 bases and J 3 bases, with 11 bases left between them. DNA for the CDR3: TGTGCCAGCAGTTACTCGTTAGTTCTGGAAGAGACCCAGTACTTC. Its translation: CASSYSLVLEETQYF.

The CDR3 here is CASSTSSGVTDTQYF. The CDR3, as DNA: TGTGCCAGTAGTACCTCTAGCGGGGTTACGGATACGCAGTATTTT. The chain uses TRBV19 and TRBJ2-3; 9 bases align to TRBD2. Per the germline V gene, CDR1 is LNHDA and CDR2 is SQIVND (reference sequence). The CDR3 runs 15 residues. V lost 4 bases, J lost 6 bases, and 8 bases stayed unmatched.

The sample holds one count of this clone. The rearrangement uses TRBV11-2 and TRBJ1-1; D is possibly TRBD1 (5 bases). Trimming removed 0 bases from V and 11 bases from J, with 16 bases in between. Germline V gene data show CDR1 as SGHAT and CDR2 as FQNNGV. This CDR3 spans 14 amino acids. The CDR3 nucleotides are TGTGCCAGCAGCTTAGAAACACAATCTTCAGGGGCTTTCTTT. Protein product: CASSLETQSSGAFF.

The chain employs TRBV7-9 and TRBJ1-3, with 8 bases fitting TRBD1. In germline, CDR1 is SEHNR, CDR2 FQNEAQ (reference sequence). After removal of 5 bases from V and 6 bases from J, the junction contained 18 bases not matched to a gene. The CDR3 has 18 residues. CDR3 residues: CASSAYRGDDIFENTIYF. CDR3 in DNA: TGTGCCAGCAGCGCTTACAGGGGGGACGATATATTCGAAAACACCATATATTTT.

This sequence joins TRBV27 and TRBJ2-1; D possibly corresponds to TRBD2 (6 bases). Trimming cost V 6 bases and J 4 bases, with 13 bases left between them. CDR1 is MNHEY, CDR2 SMNVEV, per germline (reference sequence). The CDR3 length is 14 residues. The CDR3 reads CASSMGGFYNEQFF. The CDR3 DNA reads as TGTGCCAGCAGCATGGGAGGATTTTACAATGAGCAGTTCTTC.

This chain connects TRBV7-8 to TRBJ2-3; no clear D gene. V was clipped by 5 bases and J by 2 bases, with 11 bases between them. In germline, CDR1 is SGHVS, CDR2 FQNEAQ. The CDR3 loop spans 14 amino acids. The CDR3 DNA sequence: TGTGCCAGCAGCCGAGAGACTCACACAGATACGCAGTATTTT. Protein product: CASSRETHTDTQYF.

This chain joins TRBV30 and TRBJ2-2; 9 bases map to TRBD1. There are 15 residues in the CDR3. V was pared by 1 base and J by 4 bases, with 4 bases of the junction left unmatched. In germline, CDR1 is GTSNPN, CDR2 SVGIG (reference sequence). The CDR3 is CAWSGRTGVTGELFF. CDR3 nucleotides: TGTGCCTGGAGTGGAAGGACAGGGGTCACCGGGGAGCTGTTTTTT.

This clone was detected only a few times. J is TRBJ1-4 and V is TRBV19; possible D gene TRBD1, 5 bases. The CDR3 loop spans 14 amino acids. The germline CDR1 and CDR2 sequences are LNHDA and SQIVND (reference sequence). The V and J ends lost 3 bases and 3 bases respectively, with 8 bases between them. The chain's CDR3 is CASSIMGPNEKLFF. DNA for the CDR3: TGTGCCAGTAGTATTATGGGGCCTAATGAAAAACTGTTTTTT. The whole variable domain, filled in from reference TRBV19 and TRBJ1-4, reads DGGITQSPKYLFRKEGQNVTLSCEQNLNHDAMYWYRQDPGQGLRLIYYSQIVNDFQKGDIAEGYSVSREKKESFPLTVTSAQKNPTAFYLCASSIMGPNEKLFFGSGTQLSVL.

Points on this clone: Other DNA sequences in the same sample also yield this CDR3. The chain is built from TRBV18 and TRBJ1-2, with D unclear. Trimming cost V 3 bases and J 3 bases, with 8 bases left between them. In germline, CDR1 is KGHSH, CDR2 LQKENI. The CDR3 is 13 amino acids. In DNA form, the CDR3 reads TGTGCCAGCTCACCCGCGTTGGACTATGGCTACACCTTC. It encodes CASSPALDYGYTF. The full variable domain, in which reference TRBV18 and TRBJ1-2 provide the parts outside the CDR3, is NAGVMQNPRHLVRRRGQEARLRCSPMKGHSHVYWYRQLPEEGLKFMVYLQKENIIDESGMPKERFSAEFPKEGPSILRIQQVVRGDSAAYFCASSPALDYGYTFGSGTRLTVV.

V usage is TRBV5-6 and J usage is TRBJ1-5, with a possible D match to TRBD1 (6 bases). With 1 base removed from V and 5 bases from J, the gap between germline ends came to 7 bases. The germline V gene encodes CDR1 SGHDT and CDR2 YYEEEE. The CDR3 covers 13 residues. The DNA of the CDR3 is TGTGCCAGCAGCTTGAACAGGGATCAGCCCCAGCATTTT. Translated: CASSLNRDQPQHF.

The V call is TRBV28, the J call TRBJ1-1, with D possibly being TRBD1 (5 bases). The CDR3 spans 15 residues. Germline V gene data show CDR1 as MDHEN and CDR2 as SYDVKM. Trimming took off 5 bases at V and 0 bases at J, with 13 bases between the two ends. This CDR3 reads CASSPPDMVNTEAFF. In nucleotides, the CDR3 is TGTGCCAGCAGTCCCCCGGACATGGTGAACACTGAAGCTTTCTTT.

Note on this clone: Other DNA sequences within the sample encode an identical CDR3. CDR3 in amino acids: CASSGQNTEAFF. CDR3 DNA: TGTGCCAGCAGTGGACAGAACACTGAAGCTTTCTTT. This sequence joins TRBV27 and TRBJ1-1, with D tentatively TRBD1 (5 bases). The CDR3 runs to 12 residues. Trimming took 5 bases from V and 1 from J, leaving 5 bases between them. Germline V gene data show CDR1 as MNHEY and CDR2 as SMNVEV (reference sequence).

The chain combines TRBV5-1 with TRBJ2-3; perhaps TRBD2 as D (5 bases). CDR1 and CDR2 (germline): SGHRS, YFSETQ. CDR3 length: 16 residues. Trimming left V 0 bases short and J 3 bases short, with 14 bases between. The CDR3 DNA is TGCGCCAGCAGCTTGGGGGTTACAGAGGGAACAGATACGCAGTATTTT. Translated, it gives CASSLGVTEGTDTQYF.

This chain uses TRBV18 with TRBJ1-1; 9 bases are a match to TRBD1. Per germline, CDR1 KGHSH and CDR2 LQKENI. The CDR3 spans 13 residues. The trim removed 2 bases at V and 11 bases at J, leaving 6 bases unmatched. The CDR3 coding sequence is TGTGCCAGCTCACCAAGGGGGACAGGGTTGGCTTTCTTT. This gives the protein CASSPRGTGLAFF.

The V gene is TRBV5-1, the J gene TRBJ1-5, with a tentative D call TRBD1 (5 bases). V lost 4 bases and J 4 bases, leaving 9 bases between the germline ends. This CDR3 is 13 amino acids long. Looked up from germline, CDR1 is SGHRS and CDR2 is YFSETQ. The CDR3 sequence is CASSRQPNQPQHF. CDR3 DNA: TGCGCCAGCAGCCGACAGCCTAATCAGCCCCAGCATTTT.

This chain joins TRBV7-6 and TRBJ2-7; maybe TRBD2 (6 bases). Looked up from germline, CDR1 is SGHVS and CDR2 is FNYEAQ. Trimming removed 4 bases from V and 4 bases from J, with 14 bases in between. The CDR3 is made up of 14 amino acids. The CDR3 bases are TGTGCCAGCAGCTCGGAGGGGATACTGTACGAGCAGTACTTC. Its translation: CASSSEGILYEQYF.